What follows is one T cell receptor (beta chain) and its context. These data belong to a study of blood T cell repertoires in COVID-19. For the study at large: Acute-phase and convalescent COVID-19 samples originated in the United States, Italy and Spain. The cDNA or gDNA used as material had been derived from T cells, B-cell-depleted T cells, or PBMCs.

The CDR3 totals 16 residues. V dropped 6 bases and J dropped 10; count of bases not matched to a gene: 17. The germline CDR1 and CDR2 sequences are SGHRS and YFSETQ. The authors' processing: Cell counts per sample came from amplifying reference gene primers. This table comes from immunoSEQ multiplex PCR, and its TCRdb copy is limited to in-frame clones, with some not included. Clone size and V and J calls were adopted from that table, with D and trimming inferred from the DNA. The sample shows 200,000 to 250,000 clones, around 81% of them seen only once. Ages ranged from about 18 to 89 years, with residence in 24 US areas.

The J gene is TRBJ2-5, the V gene TRBV5-1; TRBD2 matches at 11 bases. Material: PBMCs or T cells enriched from blood (not recorded which). The sequence came from a man between 25 and 39 years old with acute COVID-19. CDR3: CASKSQIMTSGVGQYF. CDR3 bases: TGCGCCAGCAAGTCACAGATTATGACTAGCGGGGTCGGCCAGTACTTC.